The text below deals with one TCR beta chain. The antigen is undetermined. Construction of the TCRbeta library involved unique molecular identifiers. MiXCR, applied by TCRdb to the PCR reads, yields one record per CDR3 protein. The top ten hold over 2% of the sample, which has 450,000 to 600,000 distinct CDR3 sequences, over 10% seen once. This specimen comes from a study of T-cell reconstitution after alpha-beta-depleted transplantation in children. Regarding the study as a whole: Several hundred expanded graft clones reportedly supplied alpha-beta T cells about two months after transplant.

The CDR3 loop spans 15 amino acids. Germline V gives CDR1 SGHDT, CDR2 YYEEEE. Losses at the gene ends were 5 bases for V and 3 bases for J; bases not matched to a gene: 8. This specimen consisted of PBMCs, mostly from graft donor cells, obtained 360 days after TCRalphabeta/CD19-depleted stem cell transplant. This sequence joins TRBV5-6 and TRBJ2-3; TRBD2 matches at 8 bases. The receptor was isolated from a male patient younger than 18 who had a stem cell transplant for acute myeloid leukemia, so the T cells may come from the graft donor. DNA for the CDR3: TGTGCCAGCAGTTCCAGCGGGAGACGTACAGATACGCAGTATTTT. As protein: CASSSSGRRTDTQYF.